Presented here are 3 T cell receptor beta chains from one specimen sequenced in a study of blood T cell repertoires in COVID-19 (dated by TCRdb to the early 2020s). The library came from the immunoSEQ multiplex PCR assay. Entries here come from immuneACCESS through TCRdb and include only in-frame sequences with V and J called. Some clones fail to appear in such tables; in the studies checked, an unresolved V gene covers under half of the shortfall, and the cause of the remainder is unknown. The sample profile shows about 78,000 clones; almost 90% of them were found once. In total, the top ten clones hold roughly 4.5% of the sample. The material sequenced was peripheral blood. These receptors originate from a woman older than 75 with active or convalescent COVID-19.

The V and J genes are TRBV19 and TRBJ1-1; 8 nucleotides agree with TRBD1. This CDR3 contains 17 residues. J was trimmed by 5 bases and V by 3 bases; bases with no gene match: 14. Germline loops: CDR1 LNHDA, CDR2 SQIVND (reference sequence). CDR3 DNA: TGTGCCAGTAGTATCTCCCCGGGGACAGGAAGAAGGACTGAAGCTTTCTTT. It is translated as CASSISPGTGRRTEAFF.

V gene TRBV7-2 combines with J gene TRBJ2-3, with 8 positions matching TRBD2. CDR3 length: 14 residues. With 3 bases clipped from V and 6 bases from J, the junction kept 5 bases outside the gene matches. The germline V gene encodes CDR1 SGHTA and CDR2 FQGNSA. The CDR3 nucleotides read TGTGCCAGCAGCTTCCAGCGGGAGTCGGATACGCAGTATTTT. Residues: CASSFQRESDTQYF.

This chain connects TRBV19 to TRBJ1-1; 12 bases fit TRBD1. CDR1 and CDR2 from the germline V gene are LNHDA and SQIVND (reference sequence). V shed 4 bases, J shed 4 bases, and the junction held 7 bases outside the gene matches. The CDR3 extends over 16 amino acids. The CDR3 region has the DNA TGTGCCAGTAGTACCTCTCCGGGACAGGGGGCCACTGAAGCTTTCTTT. It yields the protein CASSTSPGQGATEAFF.